The present entry profiles one T cell receptor (beta chain) with its context. TCR beta CDR3 sequences were amplified from RNA transcripts. The primer set for the first-round RT-PCR of the TCR CDR3 was HTBI. Using its own MiXCR run on the multiplex PCR reads, TCRdb lists one record per CDR3 protein. The sample yields over 500,000 distinct CDR3 sequences, about a sixth seen once. This sample is drawn from a study of T cells in Graves' hyperthyroidism and ophthalmopathy. The study excluded patients with uncontrolled infection, other autoimmune disease, pregnancy or lactation. Germline V gives CDR1 MNHEY, CDR2 SMNVEV (reference sequence). The trim removed 8 bases at V and 8 bases at J, leaving 3 bases unmatched. The length of the CDR3 is 13 residues.

The receptor was isolated from a woman aged 18-29 years with Graves' ophthalmopathy. The chain employs TRBV27 and TRBJ2-1; 13 positions match TRBD2. The sample comprised blood. CDR3 in DNA: TGTGCCAGCCGGACTAGCGGGAGTGATGAGCAGTTCTTC. This codes for CASRTSGSDEQFF.